Reported below is one T cell receptor beta chain. Its antigen remains undetermined. Receptor libraries were prepared by the immunoSEQ multiplex PCR assay. For the multiplex PCR, a mixture combining 60 forward primers for TCR Vbeta segments and 13 reverse primers for TCR Jbeta segments was used. Amplification of the CDR3 region of rearranged TCR beta genes was performed with a multiplex PCR assay on genomic DNA. On the Illumina HiSeq System, the amplified TCR beta libraries were sequenced as 87-base-pair reads. The source study handled its data this way. Across the 670 or so repertoires, a later analysis counted tens of millions of unique TCR beta chains, 9.5 million to 13 million of which were shared by at least two donors. A nearest-neighbor algorithm error-corrected the raw reads and collapsed the reads into unique sequences, merging closely related sequences to remove PCR and sequencing errors. V, D and J gene segments were assigned by aligning CDR3 sequences to IMGT reference sequences. For a sequence to be retained, at least a six-nucleotide match to both a V gene segment and a J gene segment was required. Rearrangements were classified as productive when the CDR3 lacked stop codons and remained in frame with V and J, and all other rearrangements were classified as non-productive. Following IMGT convention, CDR3 was defined as the stretch from the second conserved V-encoded cysteine to the conserved J-encoded phenylalanine. Sequences without an unambiguous match to a single V gene segment were excluded from the earlier analysis of several hundred of the donors. In an earlier analysis of approximately 550 of the donors, V segments were called functional above 56.7% productive rearrangements and were called segregating when the between-donor standard deviation exceeded 5%. To diagnose cytomegalovirus status from the catalog of TCR beta chain sequences, a statistical classification framework was built. In a later analysis, TCR nucleotide sequences were compared against IMGT/GENE-DB human TR gene sequences so that V and J genes could be assigned. The TCRdist pipeline was used in a later analysis to assign CDR3 sequences and most-parsimonious VDJ recombination scenarios. In a later analysis, each TCR beta chain was defined by its CDR3 amino acid sequence together with its V-gene family, and reads without a unique V-gene family were excluded. As a way to deal with suspected cross-contamination and a sequencing artifact, a later analysis dropped approximately 570 nucleotide sequences that were highly shared and had low generation probability. A later analysis calculated a clonal expansion index for each public chain from normalized within-repertoire ranks of inferred template counts. In a later analysis, generation probabilities were computed with a VDJ recombination model fitted to out-of-frame rearrangements, and the resulting probabilities were checked against IGoR. In a later analysis, hypergeometric tests were used to score TCR-TCR, TCR-HLA and TCR-CMV co-occurrence, with a repertoire-size bias correction applied to TCR pairs. A later analysis estimated false discovery rates by permuting HLA or CMV assignments 20 times. In a later analysis, co-occurring TCRs were grouped using DBSCAN, and TCRdist sequence similarity was added for clustering within HLA-allele-positive subsets. Co-occurrence clustering excluded repertoires with fewer than 30,000 or more than 120,000 public chains, plus five with anomalous nucleotide sharing. TCRdb limited this immuneACCESS table to in-frame rearrangements with V and J called. A share of clones is missing; checked studies link under half to unresolved V genes, and the rest is unexplained. The V and J calls and clone size are taken from that table; D and trimming were inferred from the DNA. The sample has 130,000 or so clones on record. Of the sample, roughly 1.7% is held by the ten largest clones.

This sample was taken from a study of cytomegalovirus exposure and HLA in healthy donors (dated by TCRdb to the late 2010s). Study-level background: According to an earlier analysis of 587 of the donors, 150 million to 200 million T cells yielded 90 million to 130 million unique TCR beta sequences and about 280 Gb of sequence data. Around 320 gigabases of sequencing data and approximately 85 million unique TCR sequences were included in an early release covering around 650 HLA-typed donors. The genetic ancestry cluster associated with self-reported Caucasian donors included about four fifths of the 398 genotyped donors. The study aimed to test whether cataloging public T cell receptors could reveal signatures of past pathogen exposure. Using immunosequencing, the study profiled T cell repertoires from approximately 700 subjects and related those repertoires to cytomegalovirus serostatus. In addition to the first cohort of hundreds of subjects, a separate validation cohort of approximately 110 different subjects was used. High-throughput TCR immunosequencing, statistical association of individual TCRs with disease status, and machine learning were combined to predict cytomegalovirus infection status. A later analysis re-analyzed previously published TCR beta repertoires from hundreds of donors and added high-resolution HLA genotyping to study TCR occurrence patterns. Rather than drawing on any new phenotypic data, the later analysis identified candidate immune exposures from TCR beta sequences and the way those sequences occurred across donors. An earlier analysis of around 540 of the donors applied high-throughput TCR beta sequencing to assess whether each TCR beta V gene segment acted as functional or pseudogenic. Donor age, sex, ethnicity and CMV serostatus were compiled alongside the repertoire data. A later genetic analysis took genome-wide SNP genotypes for about three fifths of the roughly 700 donors and used that subset as a discovery cohort. Every repertoire in the discovery cohort had been generated on one and the same sequencing platform. Class I and class II HLA loci were covered by the typing at four-digit resolution. The number of donors typed differed by locus, with about 629-630 for A, B, C, DRB1 and DQB1, 522 for DQA1, approximately 570 for DPA1, and around 430 for DPB1. Several DR-DQ haplotypes were handled as single units for association and clustering because linkage in the cohort was strong. On average, roughly 200,000 unique TCR beta nucleotide sequences were sequenced per donor among about 400 genotyped donors of the cohort, with approximately 18% of those sequences being non-productive. What the authors observed across the whole study: A later genetic analysis reported fewer N-insertions in productive TCRs among donors in an Asian-associated ancestry cluster than the roughly 640-donor mean. The classifier was reported to diagnose cytomegalovirus status with high specificity and sensitivity in both the original and validation cohorts. Sequencing depth was assumed to be roughly uniform across donors in the presence/absence analyses, though that assumption may not hold. Because counts were too low, some 17 rarely observed V segments, including chromosome 9 orphons, were left out of the earlier analysis of 500 to 750 of the donors. A further reported finding was that TCR beta sequences accurately predicted the HLA-A and HLA-B alleles for most subjects in the first cohort. Linkage disequilibrium might explain the correlated functional status among segregating V segments, but an unknown experimental factor could not be ruled out. In a later analysis, TCR association rates were found to vary across HLA loci, with the most associated TCRs seen for DRB1 alleles and the fewest for HLA-C alleles. While some public TCRs were present in many individuals, most TCR sequences turned up only very rarely across donors. In a later analysis, HLA-associated TCR beta chains were found to be more clonally expanded and to have lower generation probabilities than equally common non-associated chains. According to the authors, the approach could potentially be generalized to other disease states and immunological phenotypes. In vitro tests confirmed that a few of the cytomegalovirus-associated TCR beta chains recognize cytomegalovirus antigens. According to a later analysis, parvovirus B19, influenza, CMV and Epstein-Barr virus appeared linked to several top co-occurrence clusters. In an earlier analysis of 587 of the donors, most TCR beta V segments were observed in productive rearrangements about 87% or about 30% of the time, broadly matching IMGT annotations. The cohort was sequenced for TCR beta chains only, and without alpha or paired-chain data the features that could be detected were limited. The only immune exposure information available for the cohort was CMV serostatus. Some IMGT-functional V segments, including TRBV6-2 and TRBV6-3, could not be distinguished by the 87-base-pair reads and were therefore excluded. Strong co-occurrence of HLA alleles, especially DR and DQ, made assigning TCR associations to individual alleles difficult. A cluster of highly shared sequence variants was judged likely to represent a technical artifact of the sequencing pipeline. The study gave a list of 150 to 200 TCR beta chains associated with cytomegalovirus. Because HLA typing was missing for some donors at each locus, association tests included only the typed subset. In a later analysis, 16,951 TCR beta sequences were associated with specific HLA alleles at a false discovery rate of 0.05. V-gene and J-gene trimming of TCR beta chains was associated with a missense DCLRE1C variant in a later genetic analysis, and the association was replicated in an independent cohort. According to a later analysis, most CMV-associated TCR beta chains appeared to be HLA-restricted, and the HLA associations seemed to be driven largely by CMV exposure.

The cohort was made up of approximately 670 healthy bone marrow donors. Cohort members were all nominally healthy when sampled, although unrecorded immune exposures were likely present. The donor tested CMV seronegative and was one of the 352 seronegative cohort members. Each donor provided a peripheral blood sample, and peripheral blood mononuclear cells were used for TCR beta sequencing. Genomic DNA extraction from the blood cell samples was performed with the Qiagen DNeasy Blood Extraction Kit. Inclusive of the bounding cysteine and phenylalanine, the CDR3 is 12 residues long. Just CDR3 DNA is preserved here, 36 bases in frame from base 1. CDR1 and CDR2 are drawn from the germline V gene: SGHTA, FQGNSA. The germline ends are 9 bases apart after V is trimmed by 5 bases and J by 8 bases.

The sequence joins TRBV7-2 to TRBJ1-4, with no confidently assigned D gene. The sequencing input was PBMCs. This clonotype was sampled from a man younger than 30 in good health and CMV-seronegative. The CDR3 here reads CASSLSGEKLFF. The DNA sequence reads TGTGCCAGCAGCCTCTCGGGGGAAAAACTGTTTTTT. Where the CDR3 stops, the reference TRBV7-2 and TRBJ1-4 genes take over; the full variable domain is GAGVSQSPSNKVTEKGKDVELRCDPISGHTALYWYRQSLGQGLEFLIYFQGNSAPDKSGLPSDRFSAERTGGSVSTLTIQRTQQEDSAVYLCASSLSGEKLFFGSGTQLSVL.